The rows below give T cell receptor beta chains drawn from one sample of a study of T cells after posttransplantation cyclophosphamide. Profiling relied on immunoSEQ multiplex PCR, and the TCRdb table lists in-frame clones only, not all of them. The sample shows around 6,900 clones, 78% of them seen only once. Sample: memory CD4+ T cells sorted from blood. Every receptor here comes from a woman aged 45-65 years in good health and a related stem cell transplant donor. Both conserved end residues are part of each CDR3. Fields, in order: clone size, V gene, J gene, D gene, CDR3 protein, CDR3 DNA. A D gene is named only where the DNA matches it firmly. Clone size appears in some rows only: once, few, many, or a class for an expanded clone.

size: .; V: TRBV6-1; J: TRBJ2-7; D: .; CDR3: CASSERSDLRKQYF; DNA: TGTGCCAGCAGTGAACGATCAGACTTACGGAAGCAGTACTTC
size: .; V: TRBV11-1; J: TRBJ1-2; D: .; CDR3: CASSLSGGLGYTF; DNA: TGTGCCAGCAGCTTATCGGGGGGCCTTGGCTACACCTTC
size: .; V: TRBV7-2; J: TRBJ1-4; D: TRBD1; CDR3: CASSLPTGGTEKLFF; DNA: TGTGCCAGCAGCTTGCCGACAGGGGGCACGGAAAAACTGTTTTTT
size: .; V: TRBV6-5; J: TRBJ1-4; D: .; CDR3: CASSYSIRGNEKLFF; DNA: TGTGCCAGCAGTTACAGTATCCGGGGAAATGAAAAACTGTTTTTT
size: .; V: TRBV6-1; J: TRBJ1-2; D: TRBD1; CDR3: CASSRGANYGYTF; DNA: TGTGCCAGCAGCAGGGGGGCTAACTATGGCTACACCTTC
size: .; V: TRBV7-2; J: TRBJ1-3; D: .; CDR3: CASSFDWSGNTIYF; DNA: TGTGCCAGCAGCTTTGACTGGTCTGGAAACACCATATATTTT
size: .; V: TRBV27; J: TRBJ2-1; D: TRBD2; CDR3: CASSSRGLAGLMQFF; DNA: TGTGCCAGCAGCTCTCGAGGACTAGCGGGCCTCATGCAGTTCTTC
size: .; V: TRBV18; J: TRBJ2-7; D: TRBD1; CDR3: CASSPGTDSYEQYF; DNA: TGTGCCAGCTCACCGGGGACAGACTCCTACGAGCAGTACTTC
size: .; V: TRBV14; J: TRBJ2-1; D: .; CDR3: CASSPKGAEQFF; DNA: TGTGCCAGCAGCCCCAAAGGGGCCGAGCAGTTCTTC
size: .; V: TRBV30; J: TRBJ2-7; D: .; CDR3: CAWSADRSSYEQYF; DNA: TGTGCCTGGAGTGCTGACAGGAGCTCCTACGAGCAGTACTTC
size: .; V: TRBV11-2; J: TRBJ2-7; D: TRBD1; CDR3: CASRLQGDRGEQYF; DNA: TGTGCCAGCAGACTTCAGGGGGATAGGGGCGAGCAGTACTTC
size: .; V: TRBV2; J: TRBJ1-1; D: .; CDR3: CASSVGRVSEAFF; DNA: TGTGCCAGCAGTGTCGGCAGGGTGAGTGAAGCTTTCTTT
size: .; V: TRBV10-1; J: TRBJ2-1; D: TRBD1; CDR3: CASSDFQGVGNEQFF; DNA: TGCGCCAGCAGTGACTTCCAGGGGGTGGGCAATGAGCAGTTCTTC
size: .; V: TRBV4-3; J: TRBJ2-1; D: TRBD2; CDR3: CASSLILPASGSWYNEQFF; DNA: TGCGCCAGCAGCCTCATCTTACCGGCTAGCGGGAGTTGGTACAATGAGCAGTTCTTC
size: .; V: TRBV7-8; J: TRBJ2-5; D: .; CDR3: CASSPGRWSGWQGETQYF; DNA: TGTGCCAGCAGCCCCGGCCGGTGGTCTGGTTGGCAGGGAGAGACCCAGTACTTC
size: .; V: TRBV6-4; J: TRBJ2-1; D: TRBD2; CDR3: CASSDDTSGKSGNEQFF; DNA: TGTGCCAGCAGTGACGATACTAGCGGGAAGTCAGGCAATGAGCAGTTCTTC
size: .; V: TRBV7-7; J: TRBJ2-1; D: .; CDR3: CAVGAGAYNEQFF; DNA: TGTGCCGTCGGGGCAGGGGCCTACAATGAGCAGTTCTTC
size: .; V: TRBV4-3; J: TRBJ2-1; D: TRBD2; CDR3: CASSQDSWTSSRTGEQFF; DNA: TGCGCCAGCAGCCAAGATTCCTGGACTAGCTCGAGAACGGGTGAGCAGTTCTTC
size: few; V: TRBV15; J: TRBJ1-5; D: .; CDR3: CATSRGPAGNQPQHF; DNA: TGTGCCACCAGCAGAGGGCCCGCAGGAAATCAGCCCCAGCATTTT
size: .; V: TRBV7-2; J: TRBJ1-1; D: .; CDR3: CASTTRPSMNTEAFF; DNA: TGTGCCAGCACCACTCGCCCGTCCATGAACACTGAAGCTTTCTTT
size: .; V: TRBV28; J: TRBJ2-3; D: .; CDR3: CASSLNGVDTQYF; DNA: TGTGCCAGCAGTTTAAATGGAGTAGATACGCAGTATTTT
size: .; V: TRBV19; J: TRBJ1-5; D: TRBD1; CDR3: CASSTSIGQGGGPQHF; DNA: TGTGCCAGTAGTACCTCGATCGGACAGGGGGGAGGACCCCAGCATTTT
size: .; V: TRBV7-9; J: TRBJ1-2; D: .; CDR3: CASTFGGIGGYTF; DNA: TGTGCCAGCACCTTCGGGGGAATAGGTGGCTACACCTTC
size: .; V: TRBV4-2; J: TRBJ2-3; D: .; CDR3: CASSLQGGTDTQYF; DNA: TGTGCCAGCAGCCTACAGGGTGGCACAGATACGCAGTATTTT
size: .; V: TRBV9; J: TRBJ1-1; D: .; CDR3: CASSPRAGELSEAFF; DNA: TGTGCCAGCAGCCCCCGGGCAGGGGAACTTTCTGAAGCTTTCTTT
size: .; V: TRBV7-8; J: TRBJ2-2; D: .; CDR3: CASSLVLAGTGELFF; DNA: TGTGCCAGCAGCTTAGTTCTAGCTGGCACCGGGGAGCTGTTTTTT
size: .; V: TRBV7-6; J: TRBJ2-2; D: TRBD1; CDR3: CASSQDRGDTGELFF; DNA: TGTGCCAGCAGCCAGGACAGGGGGGACACCGGGGAGCTGTTTTTT
size: .; V: TRBV10-3; J: TRBJ1-2; D: .; CDR3: CAISVVGGGYGYTF; DNA: TGTGCCATCAGTGTGGTCGGGGGGGGGTATGGCTACACCTTC
size: once; V: TRBV21-1; J: TRBJ2-4; D: .; CDR3: CASSKRRVLVNIQYF; DNA: TGTGCCAGCAGCAAACGGCGGGTCTTGGTAAACATTCAGTACTTC
size: .; V: TRBV7-8; J: TRBJ1-1; D: .; CDR3: CASSLRPQRGEAFF; DNA: TGTGCCAGCAGCTTACGACCCCAGCGAGGGGAAGCTTTCTTT
size: .; V: TRBV27; J: TRBJ2-7; D: .; CDR3: CASSLTTTSYEQYF; DNA: TGTGCCAGCAGTTTAACCACTACCTCCTACGAGCAGTACTTC
size: few; V: TRBV2; J: TRBJ1-4; D: .; CDR3: CASSATRSSEKLFF; DNA: TGTGCCAGCAGTGCAACCAGGTCCTCTGAAAAACTGTTTTTT
size: .; V: TRBV7-2; J: TRBJ1-5; D: .; CDR3: CASSLEQGFNQPQHF; DNA: TGTGCCAGCAGCTTAGAACAGGGATTCAATCAGCCCCAGCATTTT
size: .; V: TRBV4-1; J: TRBJ1-3; D: .; CDR3: CASSQDTAGNTIYF; DNA: TGCGCCAGCAGCCAAGATACGGCTGGAAACACCATATATTTT
size: .; V: TRBV4-2; J: TRBJ2-1; D: TRBD2; CDR3: CASSQDQGSGRDENEQFF; DNA: TGTGCCAGCAGCCAAGATCAGGGTAGCGGGAGGGATGAGAATGAGCAGTTCTTC
size: .; V: TRBV28; J: TRBJ2-1; D: .; CDR3: CASSLGGGSSYNEQFF; DNA: TGTGCCAGCAGTTTAGGCGGCGGTAGCTCCTACAATGAGCAGTTCTTC
size: few; V: TRBV27; J: TRBJ1-1; D: .; CDR3: CASSSSSSGTEAFF; DNA: .
size: .; V: TRBV9; J: TRBJ1-1; D: .; CDR3: CASSVGQPNTEAFF; DNA: TGTGCCAGCAGCGTAGGACAGCCGAACACTGAAGCTTTCTTT
size: .; V: TRBV7-3; J: TRBJ2-1; D: TRBD2; CDR3: CASSLGSAGAGFYEQFF; DNA: TGTGCCAGCAGCTTAGGATCAGCGGGAGCGGGGTTTTATGAGCAGTTCTTC
size: .; V: TRBV7-6; J: TRBJ1-1; D: TRBD1; CDR3: CASSLSFADRPSRDTEAFF; DNA: TGTGCCAGCAGCTTGAGTTTTGCGGACAGGCCGTCCAGGGACACTGAAGCTTTCTTT
size: .; V: TRBV19; J: TRBJ1-5; D: TRBD1; CDR3: CASSPTSQGGYQPQHF; DNA: TGTGCCAGTAGTCCGACGTCACAGGGGGGCTATCAGCCCCAGCATTTT
size: .; V: TRBV4-2; J: TRBJ2-7; D: TRBD2; CDR3: CASSLDTGGPSGSYEQYF; DNA: TGTGCCAGCAGCCTAGATACAGGAGGGCCTAGCGGTTCCTACGAGCAGTACTTC
size: .; V: TRBV5-1; J: TRBJ2-1; D: .; CDR3: CASSLGQLYNEQFF; DNA: TGCGCCAGCAGCTTGGGACAGCTATACAATGAGCAGTTCTTC
size: .; V: TRBV6-5; J: TRBJ2-5; D: .; CDR3: CASSYISGVEETQYF; DNA: TGTGCCAGCAGTTATATCTCGGGAGTAGAAGAGACCCAGTACTTC
size: .; V: TRBV7-9; J: TRBJ2-3; D: TRBD2; CDR3: CASRPFLERESADTQYF; DNA: TGTGCCAGCAGACCCTTTTTAGAGCGGGAGAGTGCAGATACGCAGTATTTT
size: once; V: TRBV18; J: TRBJ2-7; D: .; CDR3: CTSSPNSQDYEQYF; DNA: TGTACCAGCTCACCTAACTCCCAGGACTACGAGCAGTACTTC
size: .; V: TRBV18; J: TRBJ2-7; D: .; CDR3: CASSRLSAANYEQYF; DNA: TGTGCCAGCTCACGTTTGTCGGCGGCCAACTACGAGCAGTACTTC
size: .; V: TRBV5-6; J: TRBJ1-2; D: TRBD1; CDR3: CASRTTGGGYGYTF; DNA: TGTGCCAGCAGAACGACAGGGGGTGGCTATGGCTACACCTTC
size: medium-sized; V: TRBV6-5; J: TRBJ1-1; D: .; CDR3: CATGGSFINTEAFF; DNA: TGTGCCACCGGGGGGTCCTTCATCAACACTGAAGCTTTCTTT
size: .; V: TRBV2; J: TRBJ1-6; D: TRBD1; CDR3: CASSSQGGNSPLHF; DNA: TGTGCCAGCAGTAGCCAGGGGGGAAATTCACCCCTCCACTTT
size: .; V: TRBV10-2; J: TRBJ1-5; D: .; CDR3: CASSRNSREPQHF; DNA: TGCGCCAGCAGTAGGAATAGTCGGGAGCCCCAGCATTTT
size: few; V: TRBV6-1; J: TRBJ1-4; D: .; CDR3: CATGGRAFSELFF; DNA: TGTGCCACCGGGGGGAGGGCTTTTAGTGAACTGTTTTTT
size: .; V: TRBV9; J: TRBJ1-2; D: TRBD1; CDR3: CASSPSPDRIYGYTF; DNA: TGTGCCAGCAGCCCAAGCCCGGACAGGATTTATGGCTACACCTTC